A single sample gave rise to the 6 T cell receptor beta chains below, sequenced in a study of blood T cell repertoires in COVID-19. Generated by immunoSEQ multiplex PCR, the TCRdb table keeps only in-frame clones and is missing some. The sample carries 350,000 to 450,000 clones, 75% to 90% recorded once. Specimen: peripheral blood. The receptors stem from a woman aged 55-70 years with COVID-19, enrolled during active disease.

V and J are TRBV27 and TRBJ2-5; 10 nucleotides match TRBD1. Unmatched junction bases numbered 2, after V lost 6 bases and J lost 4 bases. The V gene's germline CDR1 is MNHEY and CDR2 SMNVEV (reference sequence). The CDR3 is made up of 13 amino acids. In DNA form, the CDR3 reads TGTGCCAGCAGGACAGGGGGCGCAGAGACCCAGTACTTC. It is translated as CASRTGGAETQYF.

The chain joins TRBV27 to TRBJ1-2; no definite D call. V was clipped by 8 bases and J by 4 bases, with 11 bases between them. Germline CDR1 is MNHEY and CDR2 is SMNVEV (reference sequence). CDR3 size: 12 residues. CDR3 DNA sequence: TGTGCCAGCGCGGGTGCCGGCTATGGCTACACCTTC. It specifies CASAGAGYGYTF.

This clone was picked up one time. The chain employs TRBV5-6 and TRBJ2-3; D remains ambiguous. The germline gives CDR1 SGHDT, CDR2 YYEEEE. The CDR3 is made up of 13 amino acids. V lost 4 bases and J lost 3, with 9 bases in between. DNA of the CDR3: TGTGCCAGCAGCCTGGAGAGGACAGATACGCAGTATTTT. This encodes CASSLERTDTQYF. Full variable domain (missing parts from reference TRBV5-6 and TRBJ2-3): DAGVTQSPTHLIKTRGQQVTLRCSPKSGHDTVSWYQQALGQGPQFIFQYYEEEERQRGNFPDRFSGHQFPNYSSELNVNALLLGDSALYLCASSLERTDTQYFGPGTRLTVL.

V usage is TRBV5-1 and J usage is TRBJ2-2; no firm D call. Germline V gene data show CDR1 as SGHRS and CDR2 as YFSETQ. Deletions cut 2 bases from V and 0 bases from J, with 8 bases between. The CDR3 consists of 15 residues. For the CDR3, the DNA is TGCGCCAGCAGCTTTGGGCCTTCGAACACCGGGGAGCTGTTTTTT. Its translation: CASSFGPSNTGELFF.

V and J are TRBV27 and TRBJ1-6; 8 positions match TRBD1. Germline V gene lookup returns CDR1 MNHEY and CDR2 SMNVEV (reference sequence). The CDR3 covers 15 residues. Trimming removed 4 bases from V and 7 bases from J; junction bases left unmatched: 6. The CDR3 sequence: CASSYDRGGNSPLHF. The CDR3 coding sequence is TGTGCCAGCAGTTATGACAGGGGAGGGAATTCACCCCTCCACTTT.

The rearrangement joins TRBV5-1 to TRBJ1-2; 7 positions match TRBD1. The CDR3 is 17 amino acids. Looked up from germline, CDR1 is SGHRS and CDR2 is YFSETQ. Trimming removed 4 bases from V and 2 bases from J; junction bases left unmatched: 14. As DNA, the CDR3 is TGCGCCAGCAGCCTTACAGGGGCCCCAAAGGTCAACTATGGCTACACCTTC. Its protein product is CASSLTGAPKVNYGYTF.